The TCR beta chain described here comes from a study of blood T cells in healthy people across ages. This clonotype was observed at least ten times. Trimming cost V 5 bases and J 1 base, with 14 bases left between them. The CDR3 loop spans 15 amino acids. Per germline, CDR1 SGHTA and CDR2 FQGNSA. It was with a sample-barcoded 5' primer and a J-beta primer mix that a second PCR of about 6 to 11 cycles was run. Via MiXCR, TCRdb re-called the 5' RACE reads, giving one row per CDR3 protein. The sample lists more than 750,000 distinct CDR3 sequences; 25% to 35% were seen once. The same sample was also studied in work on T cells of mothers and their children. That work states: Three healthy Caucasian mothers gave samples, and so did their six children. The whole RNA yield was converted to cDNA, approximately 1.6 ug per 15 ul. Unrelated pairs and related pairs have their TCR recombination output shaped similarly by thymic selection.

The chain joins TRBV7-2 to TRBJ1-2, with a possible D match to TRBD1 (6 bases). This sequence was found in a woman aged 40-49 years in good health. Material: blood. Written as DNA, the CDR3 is TGTGCCAGCAGCAGGAGGACAGACTTTAACTATGGCTACACCTTC. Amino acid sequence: CASSRRTDFNYGYTF.